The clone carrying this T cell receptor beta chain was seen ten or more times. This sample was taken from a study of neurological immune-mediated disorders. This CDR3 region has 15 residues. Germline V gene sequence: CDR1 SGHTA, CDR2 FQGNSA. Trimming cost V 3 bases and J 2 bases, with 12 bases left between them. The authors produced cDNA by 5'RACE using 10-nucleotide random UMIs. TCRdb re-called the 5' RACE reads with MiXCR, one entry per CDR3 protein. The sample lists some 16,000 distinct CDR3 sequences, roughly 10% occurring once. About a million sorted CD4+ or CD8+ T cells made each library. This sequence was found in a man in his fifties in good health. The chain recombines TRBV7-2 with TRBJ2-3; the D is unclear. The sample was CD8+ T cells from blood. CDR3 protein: CASSFGQRDTDTQYF. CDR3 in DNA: TGTGCCAGCAGCTTCGGGCAGCGAGACACAGATACGCAGTATTTT.